The following is a T cell receptor beta chain sequence with its context. What it binds is not known. This record comes from a study of OX40 agonist ivuxolimab in advanced cancers. Overall study: Cancers in dose escalation were hepatocellular, melanoma, renal cell and head and neck. People who had prior anti-PD-1, anti-PD-L1 or anti-CTLA-4 therapy could take part, and roughly 40% had some. A partial response was reached by three patients: one with hepatocellular carcinoma and two with cutaneous melanoma.

V was trimmed by 1 base and J by 1 base, leaving 4 bases between them. Per germline, CDR1 KGHSH and CDR2 LQKENI. There are 13 residues in the CDR3. TCRdb's table, derived via immunoSEQ multiplex PCR, lists solely in-frame clones and lacks some. The sample carries tens of thousands of clones, more than 85% recorded once. Study outcomes and limitations: Antigen specificity of clonally expanded peripheral T cells was not established.

Sequencing used CD4+ or CD8+ T cells sorted from blood, obtained in a trial of the OX40 agonist ivuxolimab. This sequence was found in an adult with an advanced solid tumor such as melanoma, head and neck, liver or kidney cancer. The V call is TRBV18, the J call TRBJ1-1; no clear D. Here the CDR3 DNA reads TGTGCCAGCTCACCACTACAGAACACTGAAGCTTTCTTT. Amino acid sequence: CASSPLQNTEAFF.